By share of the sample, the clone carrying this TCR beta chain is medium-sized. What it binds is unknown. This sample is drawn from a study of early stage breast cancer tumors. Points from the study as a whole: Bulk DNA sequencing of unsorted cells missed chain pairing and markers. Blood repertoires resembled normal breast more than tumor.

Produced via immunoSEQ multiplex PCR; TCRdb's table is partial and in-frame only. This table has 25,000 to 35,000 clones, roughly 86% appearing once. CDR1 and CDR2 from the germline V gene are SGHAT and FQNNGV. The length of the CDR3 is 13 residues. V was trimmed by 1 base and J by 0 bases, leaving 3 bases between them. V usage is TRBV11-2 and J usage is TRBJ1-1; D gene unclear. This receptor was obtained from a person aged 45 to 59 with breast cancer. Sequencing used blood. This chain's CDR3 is CASSLVVNTEAFF. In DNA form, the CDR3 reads TGTGCCAGCAGCTTAGTGGTGAACACTGAAGCTTTCTTT.